This T cell receptor beta chain was sequenced for a study of blood T cell repertoires in COVID-19. Study-level background: The United States, Italy and Spain were the sources of the acute and convalescent COVID-19 samples. Nucleic acid was either cDNA or gDNA, and it came from T cells, B-cell-depleted T cells, or PBMCs.

Followed over time, Seattle patients had been enrolled while infection was active. Germline lookup yields CDR1 SGDLS and CDR2 YYNGEE. The CDR3 is made up of 16 amino acids. Losses at the gene ends were 3 bases for V and 0 bases for J; bases not matched to a gene: 4. As originally analysed: Estimates of nucleated cell counts were drawn from the amplification of reference gene primers. Sequencing used immunoSEQ multiplex PCR; TCRdb keeps in-frame clones, though not all of them. The V and J calls and clone size come from that table; D and trimming were worked out from the DNA. Of around 400,000 clones listed, 80% to 90% are singletons.

This rearrangement joins TRBV9 to TRBJ1-4; 8 nucleotides line up with TRBD1. This TCR was sampled from a woman between 55 and 75 years old with COVID-19, enrolled during active disease. The sample comprised peripheral blood. This CDR3 is CASSGYRGTTNEKLFF. In DNA, the CDR3 is TGTGCCAGCAGCGGCTACAGGGGGACAACTAATGAAAAACTGTTTTTT.